Below, 21 T cell receptor beta chains from the same sample are listed, as sequenced in a study of blood T cell repertoires in COVID-19. Here immunoSEQ multiplex PCR was the method, and the copy in TCRdb shows in-frame clones only, minus some. The repertoire consists of approximately 230,000 clones, with 80% to 90% occurring once and the leading ten covering 2% to 2.5%. Material for sequencing was peripheral blood. The origin of the receptors is a man between 25 and 39 years old who had recovered from COVID-19.

The J gene is TRBJ2-7, the V gene TRBV5-3; 8 bases map to TRBD2. TRBV5-3 belongs to the ORF category, with a function that is uncertain. The CDR3 extends over 16 amino acids. V trimming: 4 bases; J trimming: 4 bases; junction bases outside the gene matches: 13. The CDR3 DNA reads TGTGCCAGAAGCACGCCCTCGGGGGGGAATAAGTACGAGCAGTACTTC. This gives the protein CARSTPSGGNKYEQYF.

CDR3 DNA: TGTGCCAGCAGCCCGGACAGAGTCCAGCCACCCCTCCACTTT. It translates to CASSPDRVQPPLHF. The chain combines TRBV6-2 or TRBV6-3 with TRBJ1-6; possible D gene TRBD1, 6 bases. CDR3 length: 14 residues. CDR1 MNHEY and CDR2 SVGEGT come from the germline V gene. V lost 6 bases, J lost 11 bases, and 17 bases lay in between.

This clone has just one count. This rearrangement joins TRBV7-2 to TRBJ2-1; tentatively, D is TRBD2 (6 bases). From germline, CDR1 is SGHTA and CDR2 FQGNSA. The CDR3 is 15 amino acids. Trimming cost V 2 bases and J 3 bases, with 11 bases left between them. The DNA of the CDR3 is TGTGCCAGCAGCTTAAACGGGGGACTCTACAATGAGCAGTTCTTC. It encodes CASSLNGGLYNEQFF.

This clone was found a few times. This rearrangement joins TRBV7-2 to TRBJ1-6; no firm D call. Germline assignment: CDR1 SGHTA and CDR2 FQGNSA. V was cut by 3 bases and J by 0 bases, with 12 bases left in between. CDR3 length: 17 residues. In DNA form, the CDR3 reads TGTGCCAGCAGCTTTTATCCGGCTAGCTCCTATAATTCACCCCTCCACTTT. Translation: CASSFYPASSYNSPLHF.

The V call is TRBV11-2, the J call TRBJ1-1, with a weak D call TRBD1 (5 bases). CDR3 length: 13 amino acids. V lost 8 bases and J lost 1, with 11 bases in between. Per the germline V gene, CDR1 is SGHAT and CDR2 is FQNNGV. CDR3 coding DNA: TGTGCCAGCGCCTTGGGGGGGAACACTGAAGCTTTCTTT. Amino acids: CASALGGNTEAFF.

Written as DNA, the CDR3 is TGCAGCGTTCCCACAGGGGCCGCGAGCTCTGGGGCCAACGTCCTGACTTTC. Translated: CSVPTGAASSGANVLTF. This chain connects TRBV29-1 to TRBJ2-6; 7 bases fit TRBD1. Unmatched junction bases numbered 10, after V lost 5 bases and J lost 0 bases. Looked up from germline, CDR1 is SQVTM and CDR2 is ANQGSEA. The CDR3 has 17 amino acids.

The gene calls are TRBV2 and TRBJ1-5; 8 bases fit TRBD1. The CDR3 runs 15 residues. Germline CDR1 reads SNHLY; CDR2 reads FYNNEI. V shed 4 bases and J 3 bases; nucleotides not matched to a gene: 5. The CDR3 loop reads CASSGGGQANQPQHF. CDR3 DNA: TGTGCCAGCAGTGGAGGGGGACAGGCCAATCAGCCCCAGCATTTT. Full variable domain (outside the CDR3, taken from reference TRBV2 and TRBJ1-5): EPEVTQTPSHQVTQMGQEVILRCVPISNHLYFYWYRQILGQKVEFLVSFYNNEISEKSEIFDDQFSVERPDGSNFTLKIRSTKLEDSAMYFCASSGGGQANQPQHFGDGTRLSIL.

This clone has just a few counts. The chain couples TRBV27 to TRBJ1-2; D is unclear. Germline CDR1 reads MNHEY; CDR2 reads SMNVEV (reference sequence). CDR3 size: 14 residues. V was shortened by 2 bases and J by 4 bases, with 11 bases between the two germline ends. DNA for the CDR3: TGTGCCAGCAGTTTAAAGATCGGAGGCTATGGCTACACCTTC. It translates to CASSLKIGGYGYTF.

The chain is built from TRBV5-6 and TRBJ1-1; 7 positions match TRBD1. V lost 0 bases, J lost 3 bases, and 2 bases stayed unmatched. The germline V gene encodes CDR1 SGHDT and CDR2 YYEEEE. CDR3 size: 14 residues. The CDR3 spells CASSLARGYTEAFF. The CDR3 DNA reads TGTGCCAGCAGCTTGGCCAGGGGGTACACTGAAGCTTTCTTT.

J is TRBJ2-1 and V is TRBV11-2; D is unresolved. Germline lookup yields CDR1 SGHAT and CDR2 FQNNGV. V lost 1 base to trimming and J lost 6 bases, with 10 bases between them. The CDR3 covers 14 residues. The CDR3, as DNA: TGTGCCAGCAGCTTAGTTGCCAGGTCCAATGAGCAGTTCTTC. This sequence encodes CASSLVARSNEQFF. Combining the CDR3 with reference TRBV11-2 and TRBJ2-1 gives the whole variable domain EAGVAQSPRYKIIEKRQSVAFWCNPISGHATLYWYQQILGQGPKLLIQFQNNGVVDDSQLPKDRFSAERLKGVDSTLKIQPAKLEDSAVYLCASSLVARSNEQFFGPGTRLTVL.

The DNA for the CDR3 is TGTGCCAGTAGTTTCACAGCGGGGGCGGCAGATACGCAGTATTTT. Translation gives CASSFTAGAADTQYF. V gene TRBV19 combines with J gene TRBJ2-3; TRBD2 aligns across 8 bases. This CDR3 is 15 amino acids long. Germline V gene data show CDR1 as LNHDA and CDR2 as SQIVND (reference sequence). V gave up 5 bases and J gave up 4 bases; unmatched junction bases: 8.

This chain joins TRBV5-4 and TRBJ2-1; 7 bases line up with TRBD2. Germline CDR1 SGHNT, CDR2 YYREEE (reference sequence). Unmatched junction bases numbered 10, after V lost 0 bases and J lost 7 bases. CDR3 length equals 16 residues. This CDR3 is CASSLARGGPGNEQFF. The DNA for the CDR3 is TGTGCCAGCAGCTTGGCCCGGGGAGGGCCGGGGAATGAGCAGTTCTTC. Looking up the rest from reference TRBV5-4 and TRBJ2-1 gives the full variable domain: ETGVTQSPTHLIKTRGQQVTLRCSSQSGHNTVSWYQQALGQGPQFIFQYYREEENGRGNFPPRFSGLQFPNYSSELNVNALELDDSALYLCASSLARGGPGNEQFFGPGTRLTVL.

This chain connects TRBV30 to TRBJ2-1; TRBD1 is a possible D gene (6 bases). The V gene's germline CDR1 is GTSNPN and CDR2 SVGIG (reference sequence). This CDR3 is 12 amino acids long. The V and J ends lost 5 bases and 5 bases respectively, with 10 bases between them. For the CDR3, the DNA is TGTGCCTGGTGGGACACCCACAATGAGCAGTTCTTC. Amino acids: CAWWDTHNEQFF.

The chain combines TRBV2 with TRBJ2-3, with 12 nucleotides matching TRBD2. Per the germline V gene, CDR1 is SNHLY and CDR2 is FYNNEI. The V gene end was trimmed by 8 bases and the J gene end by 7 bases; junction bases not matched to a gene: 10. The CDR3 extends over 15 amino acids. The DNA for the CDR3 is TGTGCCAGCCGTCTAACTAGCGGGGGGACATATACGCAGTATTTT. Its protein is CASRLTSGGTYTQYF. The entire variable domain, with the rest obtained from reference TRBV2 and TRBJ2-3, is as follows: EPEVTQTPSHQVTQMGQEVILRCVPISNHLYFYWYRQILGQKVEFLVSFYNNEISEKSEIFDDQFSVERPDGSNFTLKIRSTKLEDSAMYFCASRLTSGGTYTQYFGPGTRLTVL.

The chain employs TRBV6-5 and TRBJ1-5; 9 bases fit TRBD1. J lost 7 bases, V lost 5 bases, and 3 bases had no gene match. The CDR3 is 13 residues long. Germline assignment: CDR1 MNHEY and CDR2 SVGAGI. Written as DNA, the CDR3 is TGTGCCAGCAGTCGGACAGGGGTGCAGCCCCAGCATTTT. It yields the protein CASSRTGVQPQHF.

The chain couples TRBV4-1 to TRBJ2-7; D may be TRBD1 (6 bases). Germline CDR1 MGHRA, CDR2 YSYEKL. The V end lost 4 bases, the J end lost 2 bases, and 9 bases lay between the germline ends. This CDR3 contains 13 residues. In DNA, the CDR3 is TGCGCCAGCAGCCCAGGGGCCCCCTACGAGCAGTACTTC. It codes for CASSPGAPYEQYF.

The J gene is TRBJ2-3, the V gene TRBV24-1; 9 bases match TRBD1. The CDR3 loop spans 15 amino acids. Germline assignment: CDR1 KGHDR and CDR2 SFDVKD. Trimming cost V 1 base and J 4 bases; bases outside gene matches: 2. CDR3 sequence: CATSDFHRGPDTQYF. The CDR3 DNA follows: TGTGCCACCAGTGATTTTCACAGGGGGCCAGATACGCAGTATTTT.

In DNA, the CDR3 is TGTGCCAGCAGCGAGGACAAGAGCTCCTATAATTCACCCCTCCACTTT. This sequence encodes CASSEDKSSYNSPLHF. J is TRBJ1-6 and V is TRBV9; TRBD1 is a possible D gene (5 bases). Deletions cut 3 bases from V and 0 bases from J, with 10 bases between. Germline assignment: CDR1 SGDLS and CDR2 YYNGEE. This CDR3 has 16 amino acids.

The chain recombines TRBV14 with TRBJ2-7; no firm D call. CDR1 is SGHDN and CDR2 is FVKESK in the germline V gene. V was pared by 3 bases and J by 2 bases, with 2 bases between. CDR3 length: 11 residues. The DNA for the CDR3 is TGTGCCAGCAGCCACGCCTACGAGCAGTACTTC. Its translation is CASSHAYEQYF.

The J gene is TRBJ1-2, the V gene TRBV6-1; 7 bases agree with TRBD1. Losses at the gene ends were 3 bases for V and 6 bases for J; bases not matched to a gene: 7. This CDR3 has 14 residues. From germline, CDR1 is MNHNS and CDR2 SASEGT. The CDR3 sequence: CASSDRQGWDGYTF. The DNA of the CDR3 is TGTGCCAGCAGTGACCGACAGGGTTGGGATGGCTACACCTTC.

This clone was detected only once. This chain uses TRBV19 with TRBJ1-1; 10 nucleotides agree with TRBD1. Unmatched junction bases numbered 14, after V lost 4 bases and J lost 3 bases. This CDR3 has 18 amino acids. Germline-derived CDR1 and CDR2 are LNHDA and SQIVND (reference sequence). The CDR3 sequence: CASSRGQGTPGSYTEAFF. DNA of the CDR3: TGTGCCAGTAGTAGGGGACAGGGGACCCCGGGGTCTTACACTGAAGCTTTCTTT.